This is a list of T cell receptor beta chains from one sample in a study of CD8 T cells in Susac syndrome. TCRdb reprocessed the immunoSEQ multiplex PCR reads via MiXCR and lists one record per CDR3 protein. The sample includes hundreds of thousands of distinct CDR3 sequences, around 89% of them seen just once. The specimen sequenced was CD8+ T cells from PBMCs. The origin of the receptors is a human donor with multiple sclerosis. The CDR3 runs from the conserved cysteine through the conserved F or W. Each record gives: D gene, V gene, J gene, clone size, CDR3 protein, CDR3 DNA. A D gene is named only where the DNA matches it firmly. Only part of the rows carry a size: once, few, many, or a class if the clone is expanded.

>TRBD1|TRBV2|TRBJ1-1|-
CASPADRGITEAFF
TGTGCCAGCCCTGCGGACAGGGGAATCACTGAAGCTTTCTTT
>-|TRBV20-1|TRBJ1-5|-
CSARTLEREQHF
TGCAGTGCTAGGACCCTGGAGAGAGAGCAGCATTTT
>-|TRBV9|TRBJ2-4|-
CASRGEENIQYF
TGTGCCAGCAGGGGGGAGGAAAACATTCAGTACTTC
>TRBD2|TRBV7-9|TRBJ2-5|-
CAGGPPLAGTETQYF
TGTGCCGGGGGGCCACCGCTAGCGGGAACGGAGACCCAGTACTTC
>-|TRBV12-3/TRBV12-4|TRBJ2-4|-
CASSLDGTVKNIQYF
TGTGCCAGCAGTTTAGATGGGACGGTGAAAAACATTCAGTACTTC
>-|TRBV11-2|TRBJ2-2|-
CASSLLRALSTGELFF
TGTGCCAGCAGCCTCCTCCGGGCACTGTCAACCGGGGAGCTGTTTTTT
>TRBD2|TRBV9|TRBJ2-1|-
CASSVGTSVGYEQFF
TGTGCCAGCAGCGTGGGGACTAGCGTTGGATATGAGCAGTTCTTC
>-|TRBV4-3|TRBJ2-7|-
CASSLTQEAHEQYF
TGCGCCAGCAGCCTTACGCAGGAAGCCCACGAGCAGTACTTC
>-|TRBV30|TRBJ1-1|-
CAWSVIEAFF
TGTGCCTGGAGTGTAATCGAAGCTTTCTTT
>TRBD2|TRBV25-1|TRBJ2-5|-
CASSERLAGGQETQYF
TGTGCCAGCAGTGAAAGACTAGCGGGGGGCCAAGAGACCCAGTACTTC
>-|TRBV4-1|TRBJ2-2|-
CASSQYVRRELFF
TGCGCCAGCAGCCAATATGTCCGGAGGGAGCTGTTTTTT
>TRBD2|TRBV27|TRBJ2-1|-
CAVGLAANEQFF
TGTGCCGTAGGCCTAGCGGCTAATGAGCAGTTCTTC
>TRBD1|TRBV4-3|TRBJ2-1|-
CASSQAGTGIGNEQFF
TGCGCCAGCAGCCAAGCCGGGACAGGGATCGGCAATGAGCAGTTCTTC
>-|TRBV5-4|TRBJ2-5|few
CASSLEGPGETQYF
TGTGCCAGCAGCTTGGAAGGCCCTGGAGAGACCCAGTACTTC
>TRBD2|TRBV28|TRBJ2-1|-
CASTRSGTPSYNEQFF
TGTGCCAGCACCCGTAGCGGGACCCCCTCCTACAATGAGCAGTTCTTC
>TRBD1|TRBV7-8|TRBJ1-5|once
CASSSRRDREKPQHF
TGTGCCAGCAGCTCGCGGAGGGACAGGGAAAAGCCCCAGCATTTT
>-|TRBV24-1|TRBJ2-7|-
CATSGSTGIHEQYF
TGTGCCACCAGTGGCTCAACAGGGATCCACGAGCAGTACTTC
>TRBD1|TRBV18|TRBJ2-5|-
CASPPPGGPPGTQYF
TGTGCCAGCCCCCCTCCAGGGGGACCCCCTGGGACCCAGTACTTC
>-|TRBV7-3|TRBJ2-7|-
CASSSAHYEQYF
TGTGCCAGCAGCTCCGCCCACTACGAGCAGTACTTC
>-|TRBV7-9|TRBJ2-3|-
CASSSLFRDAGTDTQYF
TGTGCCAGCAGCTCGCTATTCCGGGACGCCGGCACAGATACGCAGTATTTT
>-|TRBV7-9|TRBJ2-5|few
CASSPPSGGTQYF
TGTGCCAGCAGCCCACCCTCCGGGGGGACCCAGTACTTC